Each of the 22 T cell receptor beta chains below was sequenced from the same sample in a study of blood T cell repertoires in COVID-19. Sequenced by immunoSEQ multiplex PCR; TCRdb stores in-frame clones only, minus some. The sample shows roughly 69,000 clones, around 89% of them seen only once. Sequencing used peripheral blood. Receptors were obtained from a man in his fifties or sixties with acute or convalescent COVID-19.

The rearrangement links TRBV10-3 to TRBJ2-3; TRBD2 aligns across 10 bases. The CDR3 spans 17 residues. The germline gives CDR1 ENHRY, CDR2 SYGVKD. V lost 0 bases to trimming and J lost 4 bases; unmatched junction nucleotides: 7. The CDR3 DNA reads TGTGCCATCAGTGAGTCCCCGGGACTAGCGCAATCAGATACGCAGTATTTT. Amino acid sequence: CAISESPGLAQSDTQYF.

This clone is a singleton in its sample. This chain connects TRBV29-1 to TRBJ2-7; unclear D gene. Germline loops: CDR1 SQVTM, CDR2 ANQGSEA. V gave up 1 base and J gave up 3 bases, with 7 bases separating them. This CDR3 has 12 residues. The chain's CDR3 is CSVEVSGYEQYF. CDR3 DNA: TGCAGCGTTGAAGTTAGTGGCTACGAGCAGTACTTC.

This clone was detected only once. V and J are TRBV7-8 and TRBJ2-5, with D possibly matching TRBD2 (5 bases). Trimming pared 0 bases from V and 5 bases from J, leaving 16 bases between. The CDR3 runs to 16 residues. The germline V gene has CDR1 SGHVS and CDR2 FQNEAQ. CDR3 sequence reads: CASSLAGTGLVETQYF. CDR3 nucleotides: TGTGCCAGCAGCTTAGCAGGCACGGGGTTGGTGGAGACCCAGTACTTC.

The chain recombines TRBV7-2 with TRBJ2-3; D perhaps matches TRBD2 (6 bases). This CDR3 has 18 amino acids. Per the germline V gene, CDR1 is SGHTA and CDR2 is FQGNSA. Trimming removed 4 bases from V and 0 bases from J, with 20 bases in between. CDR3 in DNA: TGTGCCAGCAGCTCTCGGGACTGGCGGTCCTATAGCACAGATACGCAGTATTTT. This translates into CASSSRDWRSYSTDTQYF.

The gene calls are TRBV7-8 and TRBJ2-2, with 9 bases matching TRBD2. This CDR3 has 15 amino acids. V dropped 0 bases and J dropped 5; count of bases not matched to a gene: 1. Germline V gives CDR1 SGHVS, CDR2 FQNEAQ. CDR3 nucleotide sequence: TGTGCCAGCAGCTTAGCTAGCGGGAGAACCGGGGAGCTGTTTTTT. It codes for CASSLASGRTGELFF.

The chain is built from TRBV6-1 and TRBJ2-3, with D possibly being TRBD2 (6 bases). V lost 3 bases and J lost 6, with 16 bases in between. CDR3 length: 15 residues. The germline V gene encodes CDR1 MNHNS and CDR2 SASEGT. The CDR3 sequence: CASSEGQGGWDTQYF. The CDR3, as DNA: TGTGCCAGCAGTGAGGGGCAGGGAGGTTGGGATACGCAGTATTTT.

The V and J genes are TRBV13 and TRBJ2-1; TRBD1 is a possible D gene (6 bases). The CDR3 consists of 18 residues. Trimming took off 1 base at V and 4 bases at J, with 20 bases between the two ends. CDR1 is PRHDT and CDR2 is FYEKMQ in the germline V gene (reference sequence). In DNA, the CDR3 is TGTGCCAGCAGCTTAGAACAGGGTACGGGCCTATCGTACAATGAGCAGTTCTTC. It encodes CASSLEQGTGLSYNEQFF.

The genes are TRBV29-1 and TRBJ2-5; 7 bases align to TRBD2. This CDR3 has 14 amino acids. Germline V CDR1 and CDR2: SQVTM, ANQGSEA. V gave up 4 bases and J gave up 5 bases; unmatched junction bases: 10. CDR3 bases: TGCAGCGTTGTTTGGGGGAGGGCCGTCGAGACCCAGTACTTC. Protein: CSVVWGRAVETQYF.

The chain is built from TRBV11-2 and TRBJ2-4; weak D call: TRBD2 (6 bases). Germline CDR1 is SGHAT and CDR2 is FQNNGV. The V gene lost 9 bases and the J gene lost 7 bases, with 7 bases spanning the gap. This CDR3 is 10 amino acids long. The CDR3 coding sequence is TGTGCCAGTGGAGGGAACATTCAGTACTTC. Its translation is CASGGNIQYF.

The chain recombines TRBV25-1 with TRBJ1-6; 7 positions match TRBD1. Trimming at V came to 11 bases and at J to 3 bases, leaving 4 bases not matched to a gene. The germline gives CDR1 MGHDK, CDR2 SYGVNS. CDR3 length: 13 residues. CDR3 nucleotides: TGTGCCGGTCGGACAGGCTATAATTCACCCCTCCACTTT. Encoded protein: CAGRTGYNSPLHF.

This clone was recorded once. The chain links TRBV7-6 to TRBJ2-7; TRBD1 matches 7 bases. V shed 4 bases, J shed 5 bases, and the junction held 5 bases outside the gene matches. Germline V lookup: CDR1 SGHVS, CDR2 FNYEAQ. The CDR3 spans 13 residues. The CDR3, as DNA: TGTGCCAGCAGCTCAGACAGGGACCACGAGCAGTACTTC. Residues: CASSSDRDHEQYF.

The CDR3 loop reads CASSHLVNRDPEAFF. Written as DNA, the CDR3 is TGTGCCAGCAGCCATCTTGTCAACAGGGACCCTGAAGCTTTCTTT. The V and J genes are TRBV5-6 and TRBJ1-1; tentative D call: TRBD1 (6 bases). The length of the CDR3 is 15 residues. CDR1 is SGHDT, CDR2 YYEEEE, per germline. The ends were cut back, 4 bases at V and 6 bases at J, with 19 bases in the middle.

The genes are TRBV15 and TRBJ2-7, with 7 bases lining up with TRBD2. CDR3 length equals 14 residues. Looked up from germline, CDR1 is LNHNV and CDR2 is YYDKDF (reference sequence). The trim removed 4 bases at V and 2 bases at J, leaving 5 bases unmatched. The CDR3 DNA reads TGTGCCACCAGCACGCGACTAGCTCCCTACGAGCAGTACTTC. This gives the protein CATSTRLAPYEQYF.

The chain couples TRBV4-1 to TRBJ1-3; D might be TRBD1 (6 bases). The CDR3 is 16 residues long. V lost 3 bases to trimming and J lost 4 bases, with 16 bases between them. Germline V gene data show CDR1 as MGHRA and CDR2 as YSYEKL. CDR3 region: CASSQDRDTGGNTIYF. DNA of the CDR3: TGCGCCAGCAGCCAGGACCGGGACACCGGGGGAAACACCATATATTTT.

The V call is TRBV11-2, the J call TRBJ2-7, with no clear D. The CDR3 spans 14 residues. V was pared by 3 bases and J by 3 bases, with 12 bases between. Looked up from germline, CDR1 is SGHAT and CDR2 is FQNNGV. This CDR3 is CASSLGPISYEQYF. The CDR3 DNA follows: TGTGCCAGCAGCTTGGGCCCGATCAGCTACGAGCAGTACTTC.

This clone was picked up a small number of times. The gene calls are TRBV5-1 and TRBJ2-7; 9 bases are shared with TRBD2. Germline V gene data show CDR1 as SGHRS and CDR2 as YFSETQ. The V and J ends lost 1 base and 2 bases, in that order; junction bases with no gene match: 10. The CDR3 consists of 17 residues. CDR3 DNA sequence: TGCGCCAGCAGCTTGCAAGGTAGCGGGAGTAGCCCCTACGAGCAGTACTTC. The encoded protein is CASSLQGSGSSPYEQYF.

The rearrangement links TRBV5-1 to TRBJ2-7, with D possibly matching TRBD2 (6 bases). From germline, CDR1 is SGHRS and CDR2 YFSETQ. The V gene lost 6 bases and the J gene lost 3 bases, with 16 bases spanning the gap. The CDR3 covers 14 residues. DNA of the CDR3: TGCGCCAGCAAACGACTAGAAACAAGCTACGAGCAGTACTTC. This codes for CASKRLETSYEQYF.

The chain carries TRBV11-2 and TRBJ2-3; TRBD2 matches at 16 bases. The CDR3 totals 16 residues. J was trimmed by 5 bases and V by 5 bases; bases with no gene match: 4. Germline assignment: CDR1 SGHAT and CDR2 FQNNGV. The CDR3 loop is CASSPGLAGGGDTQYF. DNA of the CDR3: TGTGCCAGCAGCCCGGGACTAGCGGGAGGGGGAGATACGCAGTATTTT.

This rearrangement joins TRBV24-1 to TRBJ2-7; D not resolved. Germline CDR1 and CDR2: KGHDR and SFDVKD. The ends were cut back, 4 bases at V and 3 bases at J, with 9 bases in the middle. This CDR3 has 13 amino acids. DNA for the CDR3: TGTGCCACCAGTGACCAAAACTTCTACGAGCAGTACTTC. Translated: CATSDQNFYEQYF.

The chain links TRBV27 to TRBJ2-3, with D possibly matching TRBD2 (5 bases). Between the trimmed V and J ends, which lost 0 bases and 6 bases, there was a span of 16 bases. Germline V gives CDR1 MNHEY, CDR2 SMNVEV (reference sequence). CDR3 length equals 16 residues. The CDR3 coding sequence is TGTGCCAGCAGTTTATCGAGCTACCGGGGTGTGGATACGCAGTATTTT. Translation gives CASSLSSYRGVDTQYF.

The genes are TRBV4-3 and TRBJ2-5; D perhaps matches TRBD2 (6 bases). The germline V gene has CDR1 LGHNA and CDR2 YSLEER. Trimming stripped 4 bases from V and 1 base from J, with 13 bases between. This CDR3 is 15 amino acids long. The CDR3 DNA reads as TGCGCCAGCAGCCTTCTTTTGACTAGCCAAGAGACCCAGTACTTC. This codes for CASSLLLTSQETQYF.

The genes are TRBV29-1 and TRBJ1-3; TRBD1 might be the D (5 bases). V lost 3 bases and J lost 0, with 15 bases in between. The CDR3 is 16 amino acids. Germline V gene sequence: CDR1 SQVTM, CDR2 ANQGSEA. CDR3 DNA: TGCAGCGTTGATGTAAGGGGCCGAAGCTCTGGAAACACCATATATTTT. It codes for CSVDVRGRSSGNTIYF. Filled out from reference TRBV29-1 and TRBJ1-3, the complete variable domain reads SAVISQKPSRDICQRGTSLTIQCQVDSQVTMMFWYRQQPGQSLTLIATANQGSEATYESGFVIDKFPISRPNLTFSTLTVSNMSPEDSSIYLCSVDVRGRSSGNTIYFGEGSWLTVV.